This T cell receptor (beta chain) was identified in a study of Ad26.COV2.S vaccination and SARS-CoV-2 variants. Study in general: A COV1001 Ad26.COV2.S trial-arm participant provided the sample. Study-wide findings and caveats: Responses of spike-specific T cells (both CD8+ and CD4+) reportedly showed substantial breadth after vaccination.

Concerning this clone: Its antigen is unknown.

Clones were read by immunoSEQ multiplex PCR, and TCRdb kept only the in-frame ones, dropping some. The data contain 200,000 to 300,000 clones, 70% to 90% of them singletons. Specified treatment: about 20 received Ad26.COV2.S at low or high dose, single or two shots; about 5 received placebo; per-sample allocation not given. Specimens were obtained on day 63 following the first vaccine or placebo injection. An adult donor aged 18-55 years was enrolled in Boston. The CDR3 spans 14 residues. Looked up from germline, CDR1 is SGHNT and CDR2 is YYREEE (reference sequence). V shed 0 bases, J shed 8 bases, and the junction held 5 bases outside the gene matches.

The sample here was peripheral blood, taken in a trial of Ad26.COV2.S vaccine versus placebo. This clonotype was obtained from a person between 18 and 65 years old who received the Ad26.COV2.S COVID-19 vaccine or a placebo. J is TRBJ2-4 and V is TRBV5-4; 7 positions agree with TRBD1. The CDR3 DNA reads TGTGCCAGCAGCTTGGCGCAGGGGGTGGACATTCAGTACTTC. As protein: CASSLAQGVDIQYF.